This T cell receptor beta chain was recovered during a study of cytomegalovirus exposure and HLA in healthy donors. The study, taken as a whole, reports: Several top significant clusters appeared, in a later analysis, to be linked to common viral pathogens. There was a cluster of highly shared sequence variants that was likely a sequencing artifact.

The germline CDR1 and CDR2 sequences are LGHNA and YSLEER. Deletions cut 2 bases from V and 12 bases from J, with 16 bases between. This CDR3 region has 13 residues. In regard to this clone: Its antigen is currently unknown.

PCR was performed using 60 Vbeta and 13 Jbeta primers. Clones were sequenced by immunoSEQ multiplex PCR, and TCRdb holds only the in-frame ones, with some missing. The data contain 150,000 to 200,000 clones, 70% to 80% of them singletons. Sequencing was done on a sample of PBMCs. The TCR was taken from a woman aged 45 to 65 in good health and CMV-seronegative. The chain is built from TRBV4-3 and TRBJ1-1; TRBD1 is a possible D gene (5 bases). CDR3 in amino acids: CASSQKGKGGSFF. The DNA for the CDR3 is TGCGCCAGCAGCCAAAAGGGGAAGGGAGGGTCTTTCTTT.